The 20 T cell receptor beta chains in this list originate from one sample, sequenced in a study of OX40 agonist ivuxolimab in advanced cancers. Generated by immunoSEQ multiplex PCR, the TCRdb table keeps only in-frame clones and is missing some. The sample yields 15,000 to 20,000 clones, 70% to 75% seen once. The sample here was CD4+ or CD8+ T cells sorted from blood, taken in a trial of the OX40 agonist ivuxolimab. The receptor set was obtained from an adult with an advanced solid tumor such as melanoma, head and neck, liver or kidney cancer.

The chain carries TRBV10-3 and TRBJ2-7; 7 nucleotides agree with TRBD1. The CDR3 has 13 amino acids. Germline assignment: CDR1 ENHRY and CDR2 SYGVKD. Trimming cost V 6 bases and J 0 bases; bases outside gene matches: 2. The CDR3 region has the DNA TGTGCCATCAGAGGGGACAGCTCCTACGAGCAGTACTTC. Protein: CAIRGDSSYEQYF.

The chain links TRBV2 to TRBJ2-7, with a weak D call TRBD1 (6 bases). The ends were cut back, 4 bases at V and 6 bases at J, with 13 bases in the middle. Germline V gene sequence: CDR1 SNHLY, CDR2 FYNNEI. The CDR3 is 13 amino acids. The CDR3 loop is CASSAQGFREQYF. The CDR3 DNA reads as TGTGCCAGCAGTGCACAGGGATTTCGCGAGCAGTACTTC.

V and J are TRBV28 and TRBJ2-1; 15 nucleotides agree with TRBD2. CDR1 is MDHEN and CDR2 is SYDVKM in the germline V gene. The CDR3 is made up of 17 amino acids. The ends lost 6 bases at V and 7 bases at J; junction bases unmatched: 10. CDR3 residues: CASSRGLAGGGDNEQFF. In DNA form, the CDR3 reads TGTGCCAGCAGCCGTGGACTAGCGGGAGGGGGTGATAATGAGCAGTTCTTC.

This rearrangement joins TRBV7-3 to TRBJ2-5; D possibly uses TRBD1 or TRBD2 (6 bases each). Trimming cost V 5 bases and J 1 base, with 14 bases left between them. CDR1 is SGHTA, CDR2 FQGTGA, per germline. The CDR3 extends over 15 amino acids. CDR3 DNA sequence: TGTGCCAGCAGCCCAAGGGGGGAGATCCAAGAGACCCAGTACTTC. Translation gives CASSPRGEIQETQYF.

The J gene is TRBJ2-7, the V gene TRBV28, with 8 bases identical to TRBD1. This CDR3 spans 14 amino acids. The ends lost 5 bases at V and 2 bases at J; junction bases unmatched: 5. The germline V gene has CDR1 MDHEN and CDR2 SYDVKM. Here the CDR3 reads CASSTRQGTYEQYF. CDR3 DNA sequence: TGTGCCAGCAGTACAAGACAGGGGACCTACGAGCAGTACTTC.

This chain links TRBV7-9 with TRBJ2-1, with TRBD2 as a possible D gene (7 bases). With 5 bases removed from V and 2 bases from J, the gap between germline ends came to 13 bases. The germline V gene has CDR1 SEHNR and CDR2 FQNEAQ (reference sequence). The CDR3 consists of 15 residues. CDR3 sequence: CASSGGGQAYNEQFF. CDR3 DNA sequence: TGTGCCAGCAGCGGGGGGGGCCAGGCCTACAATGAGCAGTTCTTC.

The chain uses TRBV19 and TRBJ2-1; D remains ambiguous. Germline V gene data show CDR1 as LNHDA and CDR2 as SQIVND (reference sequence). The CDR3 sequence is 14 residues long. V gave up 5 bases and J gave up 8 bases, with 16 bases separating them. CDR3: CASSLKGHLDEQFF. In nucleotides, the CDR3 is TGTGCCAGTAGTCTTAAGGGCCATTTGGATGAGCAGTTCTTC.

The chain couples TRBV5-6 to TRBJ2-2; the D is unclear. V lost 2 bases and J lost 1, with 6 bases in between. Germline V gene data show CDR1 as SGHDT and CDR2 as YYEEEE. The CDR3 covers 14 residues. CDR3 coding DNA: TGTGCCAGCAGCTTTCCGCTGAACACCGGGGAGCTGTTTTTT. Its translation: CASSFPLNTGELFF.

This CDR3 reads CASSPTGDQNYF. The CDR3 DNA sequence: TGTGCCAGCAGCCCGACAGGGGACCAGAATTACTTC. The V and J genes are TRBV6-1 and TRBJ2-7; 8 bases are shared with TRBD1. The CDR3 loop spans 12 amino acids. CDR1 is MNHNS, CDR2 SASEGT, per germline. Trimming cost V 6 bases and J 13 bases; bases outside gene matches: 11.

This chain joins TRBV19 and TRBJ1-5; possibly TRBD1 for D (6 bases). The CDR3 totals 14 residues. Germline loops: CDR1 LNHDA, CDR2 SQIVND (reference sequence). V was clipped by 5 bases and J by 3 bases, with 11 bases between them. The CDR3: CASSPDRYNQPQHF. The CDR3 region has the DNA TGTGCCAGTAGTCCAGACAGGTACAATCAGCCCCAGCATTTT.

CDR3 nucleotide sequence: TGTGCCAGCAGCTCAGACTACTACGAGCAGTACTTC. It translates to CASSSDYYEQYF. V is TRBV11-2 and J is TRBJ2-7; weak D call: TRBD2 (5 bases). This CDR3 contains 12 residues. Germline V gene lookup returns CDR1 SGHAT and CDR2 FQNNGV. Trimming cost V 4 bases and J 3 bases, with 7 bases left between them.

V usage is TRBV7-8 and J usage is TRBJ2-7, with unresolved D. Germline-derived CDR1 and CDR2 are SGHVS and FQNEAQ. The CDR3 consists of 13 residues. V was trimmed by 6 bases and J by 1 base, leaving 10 bases between them. The CDR3 spells CASSQVHSYEQYF. In DNA, the CDR3 is TGTGCCAGCAGTCAGGTCCATTCCTACGAGCAGTACTTC.

The sample holds a few counts of this clone. The chain is built from TRBV7-8 and TRBJ1-1; D call uncertain. V was cut by 5 bases and J by 1 base, with 8 bases left in between. Germline V gives CDR1 SGHVS, CDR2 FQNEAQ. CDR3 length equals 13 residues. The CDR3 DNA reads TGTGCCAGCAGCCCAGGTGGGAACACTGAAGCTTTCTTT. This gives the protein CASSPGGNTEAFF.

The genes are TRBV4-1 and TRBJ2-5; tentative D call: TRBD2 (7 bases). This CDR3 comprises 16 residues. With 3 bases removed from V and 5 bases from J, the gap between germline ends came to 19 bases. Looked up from germline, CDR1 is MGHRA and CDR2 is YSYEKL. The CDR3 nucleotides read TGCGCCAGCAGCCACCCTGCTAGGGGGGGCCGGGAGACCCAGTACTTC. As protein: CASSHPARGGRETQYF.

This chain links TRBV25-1 with TRBJ2-5, with 10 nucleotides matching TRBD1. Per the germline V gene, CDR1 is MGHDK and CDR2 is SYGVNS. Unmatched junction bases numbered 10, after V lost 11 bases and J lost 1 base. The CDR3 runs to 15 residues. Here the CDR3 reads CARKGTGEFQETQYF. The CDR3 DNA sequence: TGTGCCCGAAAGGGGACAGGGGAGTTCCAAGAGACCCAGTACTTC.

The V gene is TRBV19, the J gene TRBJ2-1, with 7 bases aligning to TRBD2. V shed 1 base and J 4 bases; nucleotides not matched to a gene: 1. The CDR3 is 14 amino acids. CDR1 and CDR2 (germline): LNHDA, SQIVND (reference sequence). CDR3 sequence (DNA): TGTGCCAGTAGTATAGTCGGGGGGTACAATGAGCAGTTCTTC. The encoded protein is CASSIVGGYNEQFF.

There are a few counts of this clone. In nucleotides, the CDR3 is TGTGCCAGCAGCTTAATTTCATCAGGTCTCTACAATGAGCAGTTCTTC. Translating gives CASSLISSGLYNEQFF. The rearrangement links TRBV11-3 to TRBJ2-1; D is undetermined. The V end was cut by 2 bases, the J end by 3 bases, with 14 bases between. CDR3 length equals 16 residues. Germline V gene sequence: CDR1 SGHNT, CDR2 YENEEA.

The gene calls are TRBV15 and TRBJ2-5; the match to TRBD2 covers 10 bases. This CDR3 is built from 15 residues. Per the germline V gene, CDR1 is LNHNV and CDR2 is YYDKDF (reference sequence). V dropped 1 base and J dropped 2; count of bases not matched to a gene: 1. The CDR3 sequence: CATSRVAGGQETQYF. In DNA form, the CDR3 reads TGTGCCACCAGCAGAGTAGCGGGGGGACAAGAGACCCAGTACTTC. Using reference TRBV15 and TRBJ2-5 for the parts outside the CDR3, the full variable domain is DAMVIQNPRYQVTQFGKPVTLSCSQTLNHNVMYWYQQKSSQAPKLLFHYYDKDFNNEADTPDNFQSRRPNTSFCFLDIRSPGLGDTAMYLCATSRVAGGQETQYFGPGTRLLVL.

The rearrangement joins TRBV28 to TRBJ2-7, with D perhaps given as TRBD1 or TRBD2 (5 bases each). The V end was cut by 8 bases, the J end by 5 bases, with 40 bases between. The CDR3 runs 21 residues. The germline V gene encodes CDR1 MDHEN and CDR2 SYDVKM. CDR3 in amino acids: CASGPLGSSGSQGRPWDEQYF. The CDR3 DNA sequence: TGTGCCAGCGGGCCCCTAGGGAGTTCTGGATCCCAGGGACGGCCCTGGGACGAGCAGTACTTC.

This clone showed up just once. The chain is built from TRBV18 and TRBJ2-1, with TRBD2 as a possible D gene (6 bases). Germline CDR1 reads KGHSH; CDR2 reads LQKENI. The CDR3 length is 19 residues. V gave up 1 base and J gave up 4 bases, with 23 bases separating them. The CDR3 region has the DNA TGTGCCAGCTCACCACGTAATAGCGGACAAGCCGAGGGGTACAATGAGCAGTTCTTC. Residues: CASSPRNSGQAEGYNEQFF.